The 6 T cell receptor beta chains reported below all come from one sample, sequenced in a study of T cell responses to AZD1222 COVID-19 vaccine. Sequenced by immunoSEQ multiplex PCR; TCRdb stores in-frame clones only, minus some. The repertoire holds 130,000 to 150,000 clones, with approximately 89% as singletons. The input for sequencing was peripheral blood, taken 28 days after the second AZD1222 dose. These receptors were taken from an adult who received the AZD1222 COVID-19 vaccine.

The chain has TRBV10-3 and TRBJ2-1; D is unresolved. CDR3 length equals 15 residues. Germline assignment: CDR1 ENHRY and CDR2 SYGVKD. V lost 2 bases to trimming and J lost 3 bases, with 11 bases between them. The CDR3 loop reads CAISEGTLRYNEQFF. CDR3 nucleotides: TGTGCCATCAGTGAGGGAACCTTACGCTACAATGAGCAGTTCTTC.

This clone was counted a single time. This chain joins TRBV3-1 (or the pseudogene TRBV3-2) and TRBJ1-1; a weak D match, TRBD1 (6 bases). CDR1 and CDR2 from the germline V gene are LGHDT and YNNKEL (reference sequence). The CDR3 length is 15 residues. V was clipped by 4 bases and J by 4 bases, with 16 bases between them. CDR3 protein: CASSREGGASTEAFF. The CDR3 nucleotides are TGTGCCAGCAGCCGCGAAGGGGGGGCGAGCACTGAAGCTTTCTTT.

The chain joins TRBV18 to TRBJ1-5; no reliable D call. The CDR3 is 15 amino acids. From germline, CDR1 is KGHSH and CDR2 LQKENI. The ends were cut back, 3 bases at V and 7 bases at J, with 16 bases in the middle. The CDR3 loop reads CASSPPRTDRQPQHF. For the CDR3, the DNA is TGTGCCAGCTCACCCCCTCGGACGGACCGGCAGCCCCAGCATTTT.

The chain uses TRBV7-9 and TRBJ1-2; D may be TRBD1 (5 bases). The CDR3 loop spans 16 amino acids. V was trimmed by 1 base and J by 11 bases, leaving 23 bases between them. In germline, CDR1 is SEHNR, CDR2 FQNEAQ (reference sequence). The CDR3 sequence: CASSLGETDLLWGYTF. The CDR3 DNA sequence: TGTGCCAGCAGCTTAGGGGAGACAGACCTCCTATGGGGGTACACCTTC.

The gene calls are TRBV4-1 and TRBJ1-1; D is undetermined. The CDR3 runs to 14 residues. V was shortened by 1 base and J by 1 base, with 7 bases between the two germline ends. Germline CDR1 MGHRA, CDR2 YSYEKL. The DNA of the CDR3 is TGCGCCAGCAGCCAAGTAAACCCGAACACTGAAGCTTTCTTT. Translation: CASSQVNPNTEAFF.

The chain couples TRBV19 to TRBJ2-2; 10 nucleotides match TRBD2. CDR1 LNHDA and CDR2 SQIVND come from the germline V gene (reference sequence). The CDR3 consists of 15 residues. J was trimmed by 6 bases and V by 5 bases; bases with no gene match: 6. The CDR3 spells CASSPSGSMPGELFF. Here the CDR3 DNA reads TGTGCCAGTAGTCCTAGCGGGAGTATGCCCGGGGAGCTGTTTTTT. Drawing the rest from reference TRBV19 and TRBJ2-2, the complete variable domain is DGGITQSPKYLFRKEGQNVTLSCEQNLNHDAMYWYRQDPGQGLRLIYYSQIVNDFQKGDIAEGYSVSREKKESFPLTVTSAQKNPTAFYLCASSPSGSMPGELFFGEGSRLTVL.